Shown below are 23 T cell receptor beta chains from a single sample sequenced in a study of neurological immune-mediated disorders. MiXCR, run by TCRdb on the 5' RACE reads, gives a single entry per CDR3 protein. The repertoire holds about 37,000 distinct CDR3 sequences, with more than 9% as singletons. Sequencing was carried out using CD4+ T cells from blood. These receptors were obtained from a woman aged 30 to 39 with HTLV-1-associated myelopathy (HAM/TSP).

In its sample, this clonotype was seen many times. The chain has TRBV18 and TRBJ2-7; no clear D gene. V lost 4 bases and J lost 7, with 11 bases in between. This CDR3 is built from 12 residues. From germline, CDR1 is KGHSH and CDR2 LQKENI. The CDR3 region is CASSRKGREQYF. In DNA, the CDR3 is TGTGCCAGCTCACGCAAAGGCCGGGAGCAGTACTTC. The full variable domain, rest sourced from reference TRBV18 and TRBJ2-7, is NAGVMQNPRHLVRRRGQEARLRCSPMKGHSHVYWYRQLPEEGLKFMVYLQKENIIDESGMPKERFSAEFPKEGPSILRIQQVVRGDSAAYFCASSRKGREQYFGPGTRLTVT.

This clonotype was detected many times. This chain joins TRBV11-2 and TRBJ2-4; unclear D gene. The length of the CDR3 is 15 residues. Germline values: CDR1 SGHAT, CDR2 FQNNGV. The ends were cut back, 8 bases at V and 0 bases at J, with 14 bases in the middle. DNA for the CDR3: TGTGCCAGCTGTCTGGTAGAGTTAGCCAAAAACATTCAGTACTTC. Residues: CASCLVELAKNIQYF.

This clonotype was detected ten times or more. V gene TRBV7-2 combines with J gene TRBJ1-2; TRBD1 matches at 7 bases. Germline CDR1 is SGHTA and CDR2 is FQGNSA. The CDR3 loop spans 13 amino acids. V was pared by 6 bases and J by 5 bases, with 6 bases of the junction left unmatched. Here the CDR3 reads CASSPGTDYGYTF. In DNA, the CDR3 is TGTGCCAGCAGTCCTGGGACAGATTATGGCTACACCTTC.

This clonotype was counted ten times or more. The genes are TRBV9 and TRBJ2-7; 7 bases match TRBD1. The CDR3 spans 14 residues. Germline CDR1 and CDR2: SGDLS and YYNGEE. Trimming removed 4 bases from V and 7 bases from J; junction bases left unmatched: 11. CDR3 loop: CASSPGQLLREQYF. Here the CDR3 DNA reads TGTGCCAGCAGCCCGGGACAGCTACTTAGGGAGCAGTACTTC.

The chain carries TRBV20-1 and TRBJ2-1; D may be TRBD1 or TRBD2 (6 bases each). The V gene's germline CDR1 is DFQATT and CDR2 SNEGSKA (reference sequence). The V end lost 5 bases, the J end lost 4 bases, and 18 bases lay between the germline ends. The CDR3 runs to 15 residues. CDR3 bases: TGCAGTGCTGGAAAACTAGAGGGGGGATACAATGAGCAGTTCTTC. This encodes CSAGKLEGGYNEQFF.

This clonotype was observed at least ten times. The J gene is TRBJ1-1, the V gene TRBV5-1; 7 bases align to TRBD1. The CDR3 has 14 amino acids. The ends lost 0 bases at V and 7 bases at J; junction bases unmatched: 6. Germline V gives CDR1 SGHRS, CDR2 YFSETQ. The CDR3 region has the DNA TGCGCCAGCAGCTTGGTCGCGGCAGGGGGTGAAGCTTTCTTT. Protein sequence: CASSLVAAGGEAFF. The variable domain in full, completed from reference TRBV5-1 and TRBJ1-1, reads KAGVTQTPRYLIKTRGQQVTLSCSPISGHRSVSWYQQTPGQGLQFLFEYFSETQRNKGNFPGRFSGRQFSNSRSEMNVSTLELGDSALYLCASSLVAAGGEAFFGQGTRLTVV.

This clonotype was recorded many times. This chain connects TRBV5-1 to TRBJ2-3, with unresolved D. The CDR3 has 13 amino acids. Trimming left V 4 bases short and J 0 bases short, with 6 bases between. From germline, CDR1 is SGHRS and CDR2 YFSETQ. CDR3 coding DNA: TGCGCCAGCAGCAGCACTAGCACAGATACGCAGTATTTT. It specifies CASSSTSTDTQYF.

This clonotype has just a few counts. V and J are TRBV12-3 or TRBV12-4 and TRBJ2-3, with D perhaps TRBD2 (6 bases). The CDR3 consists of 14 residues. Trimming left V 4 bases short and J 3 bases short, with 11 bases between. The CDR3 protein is CASSSGLGTDTQYF. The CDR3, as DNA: TGTGCCAGCAGTTCGGGACTCGGGACAGATACGCAGTATTTT.

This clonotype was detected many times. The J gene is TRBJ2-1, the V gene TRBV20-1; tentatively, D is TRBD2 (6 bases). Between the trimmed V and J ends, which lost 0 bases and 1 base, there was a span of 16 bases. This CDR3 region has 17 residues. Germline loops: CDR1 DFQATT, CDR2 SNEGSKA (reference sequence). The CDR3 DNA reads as TGCAGTGCTAGAGATCTTCTCAGGGCGGGATCCTACAATGAGCAGTTCTTC. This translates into CSARDLLRAGSYNEQFF.

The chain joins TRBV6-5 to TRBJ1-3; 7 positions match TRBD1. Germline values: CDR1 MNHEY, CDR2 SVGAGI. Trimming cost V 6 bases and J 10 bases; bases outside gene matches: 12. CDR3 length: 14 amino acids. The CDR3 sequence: CASSRGGTSGTIYF. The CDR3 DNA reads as TGTGCCAGCAGCAGGGGGGGTACCTCGGGGACCATATATTTT.

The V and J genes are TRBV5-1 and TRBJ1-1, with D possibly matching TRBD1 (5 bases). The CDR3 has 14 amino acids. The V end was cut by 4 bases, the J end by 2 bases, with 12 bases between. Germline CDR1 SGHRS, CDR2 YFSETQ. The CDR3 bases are TGCGCCAGCAGCCAGGGACTGAGTAACACTGAAGCTTTCTTT. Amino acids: CASSQGLSNTEAFF.

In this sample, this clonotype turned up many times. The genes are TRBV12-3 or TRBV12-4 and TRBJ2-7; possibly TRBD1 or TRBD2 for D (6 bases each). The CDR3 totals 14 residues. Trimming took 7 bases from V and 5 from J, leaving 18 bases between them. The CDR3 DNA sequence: TGTGCCAGCAAACAGGGCGATTGGAGGGACGAGCAGTACTTC. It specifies CASKQGDWRDEQYF.

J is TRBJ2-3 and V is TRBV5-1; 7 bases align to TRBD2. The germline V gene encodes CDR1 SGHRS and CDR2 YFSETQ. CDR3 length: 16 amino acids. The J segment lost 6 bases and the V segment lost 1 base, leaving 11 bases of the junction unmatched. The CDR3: CASSLNPGLIHDTQYF. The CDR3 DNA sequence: TGCGCCAGCAGCTTGAACCCGGGACTAATACACGATACGCAGTATTTT.

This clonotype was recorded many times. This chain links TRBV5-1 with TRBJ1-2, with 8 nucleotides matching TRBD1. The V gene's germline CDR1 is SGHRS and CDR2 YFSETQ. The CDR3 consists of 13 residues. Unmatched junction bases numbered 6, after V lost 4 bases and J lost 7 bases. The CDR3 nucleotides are TGCGCCAGCAGCGATCAGGGGGCTGGTGGCTACACCTTC. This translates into CASSDQGAGGYTF.

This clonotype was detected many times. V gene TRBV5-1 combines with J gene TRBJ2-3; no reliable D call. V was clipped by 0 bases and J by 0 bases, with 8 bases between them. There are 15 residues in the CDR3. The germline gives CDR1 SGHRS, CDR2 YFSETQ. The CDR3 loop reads CASSLAAGSTDTQYF. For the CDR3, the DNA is TGCGCCAGCAGCTTGGCCGCAGGAAGCACAGATACGCAGTATTTT.

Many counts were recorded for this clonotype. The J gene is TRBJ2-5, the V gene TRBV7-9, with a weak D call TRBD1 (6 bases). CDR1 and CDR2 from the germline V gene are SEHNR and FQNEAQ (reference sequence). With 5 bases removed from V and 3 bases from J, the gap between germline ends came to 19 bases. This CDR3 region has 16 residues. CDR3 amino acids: CASSQFGTRGEETQYF. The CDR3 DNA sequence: TGTGCCAGCAGCCAATTTGGGACACGAGGGGAAGAGACCCAGTACTTC. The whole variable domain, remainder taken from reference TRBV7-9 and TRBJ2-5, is DTGVSQNPRHKITKRGQNVTFRCDPISEHNRLYWYRQTLGQGPEFLTYFQNEAQLEKSRLLSDRFSAERPKGSFSTLEIQRTEQGDSAMYLCASSQFGTRGEETQYFGPGTRLLVL.

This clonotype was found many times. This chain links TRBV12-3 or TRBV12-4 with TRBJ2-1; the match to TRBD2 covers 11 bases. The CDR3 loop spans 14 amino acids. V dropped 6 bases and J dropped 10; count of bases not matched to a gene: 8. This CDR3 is CASRIAGGQGEQFF. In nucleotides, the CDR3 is TGTGCCAGCAGAATAGCGGGGGGGCAAGGGGAGCAGTTCTTC.

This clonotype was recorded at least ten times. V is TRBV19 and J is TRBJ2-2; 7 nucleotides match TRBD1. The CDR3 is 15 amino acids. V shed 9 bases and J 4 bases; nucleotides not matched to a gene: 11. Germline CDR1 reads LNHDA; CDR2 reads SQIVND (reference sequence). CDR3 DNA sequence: TGTGCCAGCGAACAGGGGAGTATTGGCACCGGGGAGCTGTTTTTT. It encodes CASEQGSIGTGELFF.

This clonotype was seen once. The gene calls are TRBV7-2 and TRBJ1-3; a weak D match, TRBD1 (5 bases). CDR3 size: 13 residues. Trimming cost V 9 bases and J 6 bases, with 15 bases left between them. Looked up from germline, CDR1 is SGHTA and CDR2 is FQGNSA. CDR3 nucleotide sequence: TGTGCCAGTAGTCATGGGACGGTAAACACCATATATTTT. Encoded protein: CASSHGTVNTIYF.

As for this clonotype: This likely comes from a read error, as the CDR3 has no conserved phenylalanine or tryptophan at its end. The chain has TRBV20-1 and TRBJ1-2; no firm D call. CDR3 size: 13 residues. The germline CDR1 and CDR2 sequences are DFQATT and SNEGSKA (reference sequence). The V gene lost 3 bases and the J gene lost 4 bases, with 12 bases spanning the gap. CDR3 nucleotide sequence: TGCAGTGCTAGTCCCACATGGGCCTATGGCTACACCATC. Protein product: CSASPTWAYGYTI.

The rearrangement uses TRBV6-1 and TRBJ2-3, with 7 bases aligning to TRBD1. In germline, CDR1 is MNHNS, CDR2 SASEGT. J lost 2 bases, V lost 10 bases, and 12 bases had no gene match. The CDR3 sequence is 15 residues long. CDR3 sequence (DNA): TGTGCCACCCGTTCCGGGACAGCATACACAGATACGCAGTATTTT. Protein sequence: CATRSGTAYTDTQYF.

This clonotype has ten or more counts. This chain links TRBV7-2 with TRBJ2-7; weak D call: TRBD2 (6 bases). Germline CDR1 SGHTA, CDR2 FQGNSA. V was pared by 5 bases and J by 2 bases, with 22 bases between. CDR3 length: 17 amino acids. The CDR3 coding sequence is TGTGCCAGCAGCCAGCCCCGACTAGTTTTCTCCCCCTACGAGCAGTACTTC. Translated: CASSQPRLVFSPYEQYF.

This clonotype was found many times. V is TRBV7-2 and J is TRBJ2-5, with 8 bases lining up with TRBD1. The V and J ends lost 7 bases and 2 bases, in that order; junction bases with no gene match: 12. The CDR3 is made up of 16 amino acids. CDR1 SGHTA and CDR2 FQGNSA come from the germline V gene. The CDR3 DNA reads TGTGCCAGCACCAAGAGGCAGGGGGCTTTTCAAGAGACCCAGTACTTC. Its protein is CASTKRQGAFQETQYF.